This T cell receptor (beta chain) was identified in a study of T cell changes during pregnancy in multiple sclerosis. Trimming took 4 bases from V and 2 from J; bases not matched to a gene: 12. Looked up from germline, CDR1 is SGHRS and CDR2 is YFSETQ. The CDR3 has 17 residues. Repertoires were generated with immunoSEQ multiplex PCR, while TCRdb's copy carries only in-frame clones and drops some. This table has approximately 17,000 clones, 84% appearing once. The sample in question was CD8+ T cells from peripheral blood mononuclear cells, obtained in the second trimester of pregnancy. The sequence was obtained from a female donor in good health, enrolled as a control in a pregnancy study. The chain recombines TRBV5-1 with TRBJ2-5, with 9 bases matching TRBD1. Here the CDR3 DNA reads TGCGCCAGCAGCCCGTGGGGGACAGGGATGGGGCAAGAGACCCAGTACTTC. Its translation is CASSPWGTGMGQETQYF.